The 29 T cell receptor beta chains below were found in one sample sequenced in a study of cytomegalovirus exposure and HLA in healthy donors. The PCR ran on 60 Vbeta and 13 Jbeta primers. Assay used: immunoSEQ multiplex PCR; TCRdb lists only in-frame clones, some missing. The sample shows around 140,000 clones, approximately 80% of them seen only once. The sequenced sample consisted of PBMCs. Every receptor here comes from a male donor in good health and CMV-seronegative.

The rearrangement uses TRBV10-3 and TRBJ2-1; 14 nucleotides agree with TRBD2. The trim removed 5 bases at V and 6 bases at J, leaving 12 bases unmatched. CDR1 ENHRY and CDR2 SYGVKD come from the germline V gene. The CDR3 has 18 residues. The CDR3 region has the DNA TGTGCCATCAGTCCGGGACTAGCGGGAGAAAGGGGAACCAATGAGCAGTTCTTC. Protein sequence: CAISPGLAGERGTNEQFF.

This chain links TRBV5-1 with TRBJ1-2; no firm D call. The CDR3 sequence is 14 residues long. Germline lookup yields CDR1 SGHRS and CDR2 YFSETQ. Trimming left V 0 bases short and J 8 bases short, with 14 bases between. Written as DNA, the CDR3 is TGCGCCAGCAGCTTGGCGGGTTTTATGGAAGGCTACACCTTC. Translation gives CASSLAGFMEGYTF.

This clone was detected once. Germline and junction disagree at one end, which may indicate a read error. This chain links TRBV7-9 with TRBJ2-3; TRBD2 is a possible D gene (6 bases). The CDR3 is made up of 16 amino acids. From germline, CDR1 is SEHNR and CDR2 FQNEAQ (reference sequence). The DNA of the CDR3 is TGTTCCAGCAGCTTAGGAGGGACTGATAGAGTGGATACGCAGTATTTT. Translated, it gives CSSSLGGTDRVDTQYF. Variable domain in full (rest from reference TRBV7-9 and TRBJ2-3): DTGVSQNPRHKITKRGQNVTFRCDPISEHNRLYWYRQTLGQGPEFLTYFQNEAQLEKSRLLSDRFSAERPKGSFSTLEIQRTEQGDSAMYLCSSSLGGTDRVDTQYFGPGTRLTVL.

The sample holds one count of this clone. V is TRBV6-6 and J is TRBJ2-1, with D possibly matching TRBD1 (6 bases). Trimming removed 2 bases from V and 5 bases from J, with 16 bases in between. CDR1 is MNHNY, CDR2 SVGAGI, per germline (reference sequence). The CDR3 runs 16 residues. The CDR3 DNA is TGTGCCAGCAGTTACCCCGGTACGGACAGAAACAATGAGCAGTTCTTC. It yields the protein CASSYPGTDRNNEQFF.

The CDR3 DNA sequence: TGTGCCAGCAGCGTAGACCCAGCGGGAGGGCCTGGTGAGCAGTTCTTC. Protein: CASSVDPAGGPGEQFF. The rearrangement uses TRBV9 and TRBJ2-1; 10 bases line up with TRBD2. J gave up 9 bases and V 0 bases, and 9 bases lay outside the gene matches. CDR1 and CDR2 (germline): SGDLS, YYNGEE. The CDR3 is 16 amino acids.

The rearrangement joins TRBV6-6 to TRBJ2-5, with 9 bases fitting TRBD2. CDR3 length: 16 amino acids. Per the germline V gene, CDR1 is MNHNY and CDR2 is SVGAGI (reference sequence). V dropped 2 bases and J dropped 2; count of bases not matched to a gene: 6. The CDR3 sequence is CASSYPGLAIQETQYF. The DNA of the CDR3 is TGTGCCAGCAGTTACCCCGGACTAGCGATACAAGAGACCCAGTACTTC.

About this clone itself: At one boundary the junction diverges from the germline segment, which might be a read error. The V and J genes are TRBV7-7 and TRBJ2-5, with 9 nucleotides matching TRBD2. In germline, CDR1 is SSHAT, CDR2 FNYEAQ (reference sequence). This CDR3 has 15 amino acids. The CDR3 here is CASSPLAGARETQYF. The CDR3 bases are TGTGCTAGCAGCCCCTTAGCGGGAGCGAGAGAGACCCAGTACTTC.

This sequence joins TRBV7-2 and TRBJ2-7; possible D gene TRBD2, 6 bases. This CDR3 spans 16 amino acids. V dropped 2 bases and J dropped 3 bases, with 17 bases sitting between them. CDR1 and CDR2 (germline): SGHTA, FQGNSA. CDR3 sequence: CASSLPGTFSHYEQYF. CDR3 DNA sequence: TGTGCCAGCAGCTTACCCGGGACTTTCAGTCACTACGAGCAGTACTTC.

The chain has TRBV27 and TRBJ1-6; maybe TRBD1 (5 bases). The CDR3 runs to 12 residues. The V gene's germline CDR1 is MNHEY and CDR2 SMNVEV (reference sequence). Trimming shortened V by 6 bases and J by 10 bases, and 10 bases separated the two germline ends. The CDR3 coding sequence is TGTGCCAGCAGGGCGACAGACTCACCCCTCCACTTT. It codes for CASRATDSPLHF.

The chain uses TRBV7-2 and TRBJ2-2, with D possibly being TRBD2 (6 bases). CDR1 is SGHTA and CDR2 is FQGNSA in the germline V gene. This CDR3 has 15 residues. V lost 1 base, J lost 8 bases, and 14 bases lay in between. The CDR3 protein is CASSLGGGEVGELFF. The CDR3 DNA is TGTGCCAGCAGCTTAGGGGGCGGGGAGGTGGGGGAGCTGTTTTTT.

CDR3 in amino acids: CASSSRTDYGYTF. DNA of the CDR3: TGTGCCAGCAGTTCCAGAACCGATTATGGCTACACCTTC. This chain connects TRBV5-4 to TRBJ1-2; D uncertain. The CDR3 runs 13 residues. The germline CDR1 and CDR2 sequences are SGHNT and YYREEE (reference sequence). V shed 5 bases and J shed 5 bases, with 13 bases lying between them.

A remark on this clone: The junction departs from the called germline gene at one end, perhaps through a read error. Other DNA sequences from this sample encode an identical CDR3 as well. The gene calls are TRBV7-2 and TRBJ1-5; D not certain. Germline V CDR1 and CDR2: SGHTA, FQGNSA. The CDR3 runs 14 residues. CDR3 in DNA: TGCGCCAGCAGCTTAAGGTTTCGGGATCAGCCCCAGCATTTT. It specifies CASSLRFRDQPQHF.

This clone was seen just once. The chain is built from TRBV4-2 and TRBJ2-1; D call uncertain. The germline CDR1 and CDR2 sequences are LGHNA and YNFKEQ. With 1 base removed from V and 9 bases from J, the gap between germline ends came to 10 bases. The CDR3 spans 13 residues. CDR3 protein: CASSQAESREQFF. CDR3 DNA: TGTGCCAGCAGCCAAGCCGAGTCCCGTGAGCAGTTCTTC.

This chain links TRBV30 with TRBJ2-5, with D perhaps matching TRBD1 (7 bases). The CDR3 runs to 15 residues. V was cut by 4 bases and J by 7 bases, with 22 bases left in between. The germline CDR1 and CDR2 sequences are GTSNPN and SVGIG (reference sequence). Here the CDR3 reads CAWTRGGQGDGTQYF. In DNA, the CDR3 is TGTGCCTGGACGCGTGGAGGGCAGGGGGACGGGACCCAGTACTTC.

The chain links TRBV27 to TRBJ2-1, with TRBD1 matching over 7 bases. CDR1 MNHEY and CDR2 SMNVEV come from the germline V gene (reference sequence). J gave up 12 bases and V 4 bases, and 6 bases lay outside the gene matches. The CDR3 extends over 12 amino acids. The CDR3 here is CASSYTGERQFF. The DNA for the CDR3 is TGTGCCAGCAGTTACACAGGGGAGCGGCAGTTCTTC.

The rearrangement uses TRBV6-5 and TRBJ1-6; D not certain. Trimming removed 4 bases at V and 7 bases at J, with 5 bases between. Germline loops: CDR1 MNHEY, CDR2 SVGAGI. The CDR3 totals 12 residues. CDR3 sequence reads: CASSSGNSPLHF. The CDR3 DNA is TGTGCCAGCAGTTCGGGGAATTCACCCCTCCACTTT.

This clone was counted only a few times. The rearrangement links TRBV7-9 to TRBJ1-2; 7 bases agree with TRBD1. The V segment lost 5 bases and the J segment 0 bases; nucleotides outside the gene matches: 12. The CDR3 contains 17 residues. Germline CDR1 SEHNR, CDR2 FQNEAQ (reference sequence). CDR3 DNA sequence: TGTGCCAGCAGCCCCCGCCGACAGGGACTGGCTAACTATGGCTACACCTTC. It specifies CASSPRRQGLANYGYTF.

In DNA, the CDR3 is TGTGCCAGCTCCCTACTGAACACCGGGGAGCTGTTTTTT. Its protein product is CASSLLNTGELFF. This chain uses TRBV18 with TRBJ2-2; no clear D. Germline CDR1 KGHSH, CDR2 LQKENI. V lost 6 bases, J lost 1 base, and 6 bases lay in between. The CDR3 spans 13 residues. The complete variable domain, with remaining parts taken from reference TRBV18 and TRBJ2-2, reads NAGVMQNPRHLVRRRGQEARLRCSPMKGHSHVYWYRQLPEEGLKFMVYLQKENIIDESGMPKERFSAEFPKEGPSILRIQQVVRGDSAAYFCASSLLNTGELFFGEGSRLTVL.

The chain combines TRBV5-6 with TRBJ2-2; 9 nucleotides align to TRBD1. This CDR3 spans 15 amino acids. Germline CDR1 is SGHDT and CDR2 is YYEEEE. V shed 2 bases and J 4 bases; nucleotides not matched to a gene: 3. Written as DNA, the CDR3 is TGTGCCAGCAGCTTCGACAGGGGGAGCACCGGGGAGCTGTTTTTT. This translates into CASSFDRGSTGELFF.

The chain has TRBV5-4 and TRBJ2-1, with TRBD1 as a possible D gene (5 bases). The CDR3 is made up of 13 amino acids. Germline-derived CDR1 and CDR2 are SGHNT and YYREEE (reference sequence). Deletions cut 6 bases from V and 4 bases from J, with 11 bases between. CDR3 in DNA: TGTGCCAGCACCCCGACAGAGTACAATGAGCAGTTCTTC. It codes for CASTPTEYNEQFF.

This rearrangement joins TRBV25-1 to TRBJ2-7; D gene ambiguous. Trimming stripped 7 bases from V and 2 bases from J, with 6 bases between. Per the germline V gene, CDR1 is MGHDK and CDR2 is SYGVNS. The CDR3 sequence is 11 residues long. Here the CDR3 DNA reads TGTGCCAGCACTAAAGCCTACGAGCAGTACTTC. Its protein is CASTKAYEQYF.

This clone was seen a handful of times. CDR3 region: CASSFGTGYGYTF. CDR3 coding DNA: TGTGCCAGCAGCTTCGGGACAGGGTATGGCTACACCTTC. The chain is built from TRBV11-2 and TRBJ1-2; 9 nucleotides line up with TRBD1. With V trimmed by 3 bases and J by 5 bases, 1 base remained unmatched. This CDR3 is built from 13 residues. CDR1 SGHAT and CDR2 FQNNGV come from the germline V gene.

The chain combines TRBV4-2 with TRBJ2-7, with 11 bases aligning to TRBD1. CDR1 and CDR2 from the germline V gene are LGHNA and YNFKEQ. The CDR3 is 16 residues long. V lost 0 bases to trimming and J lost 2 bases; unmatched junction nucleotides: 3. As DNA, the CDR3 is TGTGCCAGCAGCCAAGATGTGGGACAGGGGGCCTACGAGCAGTACTTC. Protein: CASSQDVGQGAYEQYF.

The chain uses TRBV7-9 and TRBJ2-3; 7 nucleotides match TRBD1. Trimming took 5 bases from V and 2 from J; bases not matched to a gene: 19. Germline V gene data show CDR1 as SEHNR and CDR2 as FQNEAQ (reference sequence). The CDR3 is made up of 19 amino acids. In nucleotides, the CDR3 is TGTGCCAGCAGCGGTGAGACTGTGACAGGGACCCTTACCACAGATACGCAGTATTTT. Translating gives CASSGETVTGTLTTDTQYF.

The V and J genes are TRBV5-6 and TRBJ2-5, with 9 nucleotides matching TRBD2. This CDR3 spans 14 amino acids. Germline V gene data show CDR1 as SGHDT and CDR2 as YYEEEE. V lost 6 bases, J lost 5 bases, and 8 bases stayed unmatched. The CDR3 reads CASTLIAGVETQYF. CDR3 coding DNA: TGTGCCAGCACCCTTATAGCGGGAGTTGAGACCCAGTACTTC.

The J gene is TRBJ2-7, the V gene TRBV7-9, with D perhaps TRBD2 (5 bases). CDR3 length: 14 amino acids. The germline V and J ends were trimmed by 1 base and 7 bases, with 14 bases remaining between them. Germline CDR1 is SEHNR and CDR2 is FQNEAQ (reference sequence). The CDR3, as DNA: TGTGCCAGCAGCTTAGAGGCAGCCGAGGGAGAGCAGTACTTC. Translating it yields CASSLEAAEGEQYF.

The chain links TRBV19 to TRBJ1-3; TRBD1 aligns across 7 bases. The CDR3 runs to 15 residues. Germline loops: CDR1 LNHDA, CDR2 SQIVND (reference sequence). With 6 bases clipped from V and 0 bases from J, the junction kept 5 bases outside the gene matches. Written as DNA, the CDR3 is TGTGCCAGTAGGACGGACAGGAGCTCTGGAAACACCATATATTTT. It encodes CASRTDRSSGNTIYF. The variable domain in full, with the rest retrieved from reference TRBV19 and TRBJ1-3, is DGGITQSPKYLFRKEGQNVTLSCEQNLNHDAMYWYRQDPGQGLRLIYYSQIVNDFQKGDIAEGYSVSREKKESFPLTVTSAQKNPTAFYLCASRTDRSSGNTIYFGEGSWLTVV.

The CDR3 DNA follows: TGTGCCAGCAGCAAATGGGGCTGCAATCAGCCCCAGCATTTT. Translation: CASSKWGCNQPQHF. This rearrangement joins TRBV21-1 to TRBJ1-5; the table's D gene call, TRBD1, was not cross checked with the DNA. TRBV21-1 is a recognized pseudogene. This CDR3 is 14 amino acids long.

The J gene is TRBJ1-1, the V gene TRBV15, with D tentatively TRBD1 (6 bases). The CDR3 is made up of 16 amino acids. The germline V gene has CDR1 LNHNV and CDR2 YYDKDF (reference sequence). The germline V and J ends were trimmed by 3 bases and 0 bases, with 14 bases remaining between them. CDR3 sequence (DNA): TGTGCCACCAGCAGGAACAGGGTACTACTGAACACTGAAGCTTTCTTT. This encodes CATSRNRVLLNTEAFF.